The 9 T cell receptor beta chains in this list originate from one sample, sequenced in a study of tumor-infiltrating lymphocytes in oesophageal squamous cell carcinoma. MiXCR was run by TCRdb on the reads, yielding one entry per CDR3 protein. The data contain 9,500 to 14,000 distinct CDR3 sequences, about three fifths of them singletons. The sequenced sample was blood. The source is a female donor with esophageal squamous cell carcinoma.

This sequence joins TRBV7-4 and TRBJ2-7, with 7 nucleotides matching TRBD2. The DNA end lines up better with TRBJ2-1; the J call may be wrong. The CDR3 contains 14 residues. The germline gives CDR1 SGHVT, CDR2 SQSDAQ. The DNA for the CDR3 is TGTGCCAGCAAAGGGAGGGCCTCCTACAATGAGCAGTTCTTC. Translation gives CASKGRASYNEQFF.

V gene TRBV6-1 combines with J gene TRBJ2-6, with D tentatively TRBD2 (5 bases). Near its end, the DNA agrees better with TRBJ2-7, so the J call may be wrong. The CDR3 consists of 14 residues. The V gene's germline CDR1 is MNHNS and CDR2 SASEGT. The CDR3 loop reads CASRSSGNAYEQYF. The CDR3 region has the DNA TGTGCCAGCAGAAGTTCCGGGAATGCTTACGAGCAGTACTTC.

The chain joins TRBV28 to TRBJ1-1; TRBD1 aligns across 8 bases. V trimming: 6 bases; J trimming: 5 bases; junction bases outside the gene matches: 2. Germline CDR1 is MDHEN and CDR2 is SYDVKM. This CDR3 contains 12 residues. In DNA form, the CDR3 reads TGTGCCAGCAGGGACAGGGTTACTGAAGCTTTCTTT. This sequence encodes CASRDRVTEAFF.

There are a few counts of this clonotype. This sequence joins TRBV7-2 and TRBJ2-5; a weak D match, TRBD2 (6 bases). The J call could be wrong; TRBJ2-1 is a better fit for the DNA end. Germline loops: CDR1 SGHTA, CDR2 FQGNSA. CDR3 length: 14 residues. The CDR3 bases are TGTGCCAGCAGCTTAAACCGCGGCGGGGATGAGCAGTTCTTC. Protein sequence: CASSLNRGGDEQFF.

V and J are TRBV7-8 and TRBJ2-3; D uncertain. Germline CDR1 and CDR2: SGHVS and FQNEAQ. This CDR3 region has 15 residues. V was clipped by 5 bases and J by 8 bases, with 20 bases between them. The CDR3 DNA follows: TGTGCCAGCAGCCCAGCGCTGGGTGAGGCCCCTACGCAGTATTTT. Translation gives CASSPALGEAPTQYF.

This clonotype was recorded a few times. J is TRBJ2-5 and V is TRBV2, with D perhaps matching TRBD2 (6 bases). Trimming pared 8 bases from V and 3 bases from J, leaving 16 bases between. Germline CDR1 reads SNHLY; CDR2 reads FYNNEI. CDR3 length: 14 residues. The CDR3 region is CASVEGGREETQYF. Written as DNA, the CDR3 is TGTGCCAGCGTGGAGGGCGGGCGGGAAGAGACCCAGTACTTC.

In its sample, this clonotype was seen once. The genes are TRBV11-2 and TRBJ2-1; D might be TRBD2 (6 bases). This CDR3 contains 14 residues. Germline assignment: CDR1 SGHAT and CDR2 FQNNGV. The ends were cut back, 5 bases at V and 5 bases at J, with 13 bases in the middle. The CDR3 region is CASSPPTRNNEQFF. DNA for the CDR3: TGTGCCAGCAGCCCCCCGACTAGGAACAATGAGCAGTTCTTC.

The CDR3 spells CASTTYVQQETQYF. The CDR3 DNA follows: TGTGCCAGCACCACCTATGTTCAGCAAGAGACCCAGTACTTC. The chain carries TRBV7-6 and TRBJ2-5; D remains ambiguous. CDR3 size: 14 residues. Deletions cut 7 bases from V and 2 bases from J, with 14 bases between. The V gene's germline CDR1 is SGHVS and CDR2 FNYEAQ.

This clonotype has a single count. The chain is built from TRBV10-2 and TRBJ2-1; D is ambiguous. The J call could be wrong; TRBJ2-7 is a better fit for the DNA end. Germline V lookup: CDR1 WSHSY, CDR2 SAAADI. CDR3 size: 16 residues. The CDR3 bases are TGCGCCAGCAGTGAGTTAAAGGATAGCTCCTACAATGAGCAGTACTTC. Protein product: CASSELKDSSYNEQYF.